What follows are 29 T cell receptor beta chains derived from one specimen sequenced in a study of OX40 agonist ivuxolimab in advanced cancers. Repertoires were generated with immunoSEQ multiplex PCR, while TCRdb's copy carries only in-frame clones and drops some. This repertoire shows under 40,000 clones, roughly 90% found once; its top ten account for less than 30%. This material consisted of CD4+ or CD8+ T cells sorted from blood, taken in a trial of the OX40 agonist ivuxolimab. The source of these receptors is an adult with an advanced solid tumor such as melanoma, head and neck, liver or kidney cancer.

Concerning this clone itself: Other DNA sequences from this sample encode an identical CDR3 as well. The chain recombines TRBV27 with TRBJ2-3, with a tentative D call TRBD2 (6 bases). The germline V and J ends were trimmed by 5 bases and 2 bases, with 11 bases remaining between them. CDR1 is MNHEY and CDR2 is SMNVEV in the germline V gene (reference sequence). The CDR3 totals 14 residues. The CDR3 sequence is CASSPSGVTDTQYF. In DNA form, the CDR3 reads TGTGCCAGCAGTCCGTCGGGGGTCACAGATACGCAGTATTTT.

The chain uses TRBV7-8 and TRBJ2-3, with 10 nucleotides matching TRBD1. CDR1 is SGHVS and CDR2 is FQNEAQ in the germline V gene. The CDR3 is 16 amino acids. With V trimmed by 4 bases and J by 2 bases, 6 bases remained unmatched. The CDR3, as DNA: TGTGCCAGCAGCTCCTCCGGGACAGGGGTCACAGATACGCAGTATTTT. It codes for CASSSSGTGVTDTQYF.

This clone has just one count. The chain combines TRBV6-1 with TRBJ1-2, with TRBD1 as a possible D gene (5 bases). Germline CDR1 reads MNHNS; CDR2 reads SASEGT. The V end lost 3 bases, the J end lost 5 bases, and 13 bases lay between the germline ends. This CDR3 spans 14 amino acids. In DNA, the CDR3 is TGTGCCAGCAGTGAGAACAGGAGCGGATATGGCTACACCTTC. Its translation: CASSENRSGYGYTF.

V gene TRBV5-1 combines with J gene TRBJ2-3, with 11 positions matching TRBD2. The junction had 7 bases not matched to a gene; V was cut back by 7 bases and J by 3 bases. The CDR3 is 15 residues long. Germline V gives CDR1 SGHRS, CDR2 YFSETQ. In nucleotides, the CDR3 is TGCGCCAGCTCCCCGACTAGCGGGATTACAGATACGCAGTATTTT. Encoded protein: CASSPTSGITDTQYF. Full variable domain (remainder filled in from reference TRBV5-1 and TRBJ2-3): KAGVTQTPRYLIKTRGQQVTLSCSPISGHRSVSWYQQTPGQGLQFLFEYFSETQRNKGNFPGRFSGRQFSNSRSEMNVSTLELGDSALYLCASSPTSGITDTQYFGPGTRLTVL.

This chain connects TRBV7-7 to TRBJ2-1; 11 nucleotides match TRBD2. The ends lost 6 bases at V and 7 bases at J; junction bases unmatched: 8. Germline CDR1 reads SSHAT; CDR2 reads FNYEAQ (reference sequence). The CDR3 contains 15 residues. This chain's CDR3 is CASSTGTSGWNEQFF. The CDR3 region has the DNA TGTGCCAGCAGTACCGGGACTAGCGGTTGGAATGAGCAGTTCTTC. The full variable domain, its missing parts supplied by reference TRBV7-7 and TRBJ2-1, is GAGVSQSPRYKVTKRGQDVTLRCDPISSHATLYWYQQALGQGPEFLTYFNYEAQPDKSGLPSDRFSAERPEGSISTLTIQRTEQRDSAMYRCASSTGTSGWNEQFFGPGTRLTVL.

CDR3 DNA sequence: TGTGCCAGCAGCACCATCTATGGCTACACCTTC. This gives the protein CASSTIYGYTF. This chain uses TRBV28 with TRBJ1-2, with D unclear. Trimming cost V 6 bases and J 4 bases, with 6 bases left between them. The CDR3 spans 11 residues. Germline V gives CDR1 MDHEN, CDR2 SYDVKM.

The chain employs TRBV7-9 and TRBJ2-5, with 8 bases lining up with TRBD1. The CDR3 has 19 residues. Germline-derived CDR1 and CDR2 are SEHNR and FQNEAQ (reference sequence). V shed 5 bases and J 1 base; nucleotides not matched to a gene: 18. CDR3 protein: CASSAPGQVFSDRQETQYF. The CDR3 region has the DNA TGTGCCAGCAGCGCACCGGGACAGGTATTTAGCGACCGCCAAGAGACCCAGTACTTC.

The rearrangement uses TRBV27 and TRBJ2-7, with D possibly called TRBD1 or TRBD2 (5 bases each). Germline lookup yields CDR1 MNHEY and CDR2 SMNVEV (reference sequence). This CDR3 has 14 amino acids. The V gene lost 6 bases and the J gene lost 4 bases, with 16 bases spanning the gap. Here the CDR3 DNA reads TGTGCCAGCAGCCTAAGGGGCGAGGGATACGAGCAGTACTTC. It encodes CASSLRGEGYEQYF.

The J gene is TRBJ2-5, the V gene TRBV7-6; D may match TRBD1 or TRBD2 (6 bases each). The V end was cut by 2 bases, the J end by 3 bases, with 13 bases between. This CDR3 has 15 residues. Germline CDR1 SGHVS, CDR2 FNYEAQ. CDR3 sequence: CASSLLVGGKETQYF. In nucleotides, the CDR3 is TGTGCCAGCAGCTTACTAGTAGGGGGGAAAGAGACCCAGTACTTC.

This chain uses TRBV5-1 with TRBJ1-1; the D gene is possibly TRBD1 (5 bases). The CDR3 totals 14 residues. V was shortened by 5 bases and J by 4 bases, with 15 bases between the two germline ends. CDR1 is SGHRS, CDR2 YFSETQ, per germline. CDR3 sequence: CASRDATDPTEAFF. In DNA, the CDR3 is TGCGCCAGCAGGGACGCGACAGATCCCACTGAAGCTTTCTTT.

This chain uses TRBV6-5 with TRBJ2-3, with TRBD1 as a possible D gene (5 bases). V lost 0 bases and J lost 5, with 6 bases in between. Germline V gene sequence: CDR1 MNHEY, CDR2 SVGAGI. This CDR3 has 13 residues. In DNA, the CDR3 is TGTGCCAGCAGTTACTCAGGGGTAGATACGCAGTATTTT. Protein sequence: CASSYSGVDTQYF.

This clone was counted only a few times. The rearrangement links TRBV5-1 to TRBJ2-1; D is unclear. Per the germline V gene, CDR1 is SGHRS and CDR2 is YFSETQ. V lost 0 bases, J lost 7 bases, and 11 bases lay in between. The CDR3 covers 14 residues. The CDR3 sequence: CASSLVGRSNEQFF. CDR3 nucleotide sequence: TGCGCCAGCAGCTTGGTGGGCAGGTCAAATGAGCAGTTCTTC.

The chain links TRBV27 to TRBJ2-7; 8 bases map to TRBD2. V gave up 5 bases and J gave up 2 bases; unmatched junction bases: 11. The CDR3 has 16 residues. Germline V gene lookup returns CDR1 MNHEY and CDR2 SMNVEV (reference sequence). The CDR3 sequence is CASSPLSTSGTYEQYF. CDR3 bases: TGTGCCAGCAGTCCCCTCTCAACTAGCGGCACCTACGAGCAGTACTTC.

In DNA form, the CDR3 reads TGTGCCAGCAGCTTCGGGACAGGGGGCTACGAGCAGTACTTC. This encodes CASSFGTGGYEQYF. The V and J genes are TRBV5-6 and TRBJ2-7; 11 nucleotides line up with TRBD1. This CDR3 spans 14 amino acids. Trimming took 2 bases from V and 3 from J; bases not matched to a gene: 1. Germline assignment: CDR1 SGHDT and CDR2 YYEEEE. The full variable domain, completed using reference TRBV5-6 and TRBJ2-7, is DAGVTQSPTHLIKTRGQQVTLRCSPKSGHDTVSWYQQALGQGPQFIFQYYEEEERQRGNFPDRFSGHQFPNYSSELNVNALLLGDSALYLCASSFGTGGYEQYFGPGTRLTVT.

The table lists this clone with a count of one. The chain joins TRBV28 to TRBJ2-7; D might be TRBD2 (6 bases). V dropped 1 base and J dropped 2 bases, with 9 bases sitting between them. This CDR3 is built from 14 residues. CDR1 is MDHEN, CDR2 SYDVKM, per germline. This CDR3 reads CASSLFRGTYEQYF. CDR3 sequence (DNA): TGTGCCAGCAGTTTATTCCGGGGGACCTACGAGCAGTACTTC.

The chain links TRBV13 to TRBJ2-1; the D gene is possibly TRBD2 (7 bases). Trimming cost V 1 base and J 3 bases, with 10 bases left between them. Germline loops: CDR1 PRHDT, CDR2 FYEKMQ (reference sequence). This CDR3 is 15 amino acids long. CDR3 in amino acids: CASSLEGDYYNEQFF. The DNA of the CDR3 is TGTGCCAGCAGCTTAGAGGGGGACTACTACAATGAGCAGTTCTTC.

This sequence joins TRBV6-5 and TRBJ2-7; 11 bases match TRBD2. With 6 bases clipped from V and 5 bases from J, the junction kept 12 bases outside the gene matches. Germline assignment: CDR1 MNHEY and CDR2 SVGAGI. This CDR3 has 16 amino acids. The CDR3 nucleotides are TGTGCCAGCAGCTACCGAGCTAGCGGGGGGATGGACGAGCAGTACTTC. Encoded protein: CASSYRASGGMDEQYF.

The gene calls are TRBV5-5 and TRBJ2-5; no clear D gene. Trimming shortened V by 0 bases and J by 1 base, and 10 bases separated the two germline ends. Germline CDR1 reads SGHKS; CDR2 reads YYEKEE (reference sequence). The CDR3 runs to 15 residues. Here the CDR3 DNA reads TGTGCCAGCAGCTTGGAGTGGCAGCCCCAAGAGACCCAGTACTTC. It encodes CASSLEWQPQETQYF.

This clone was seen once. The chain couples TRBV29-1 to TRBJ2-1; D is uncertain. Germline lookup yields CDR1 SQVTM and CDR2 ANQGSEA. This CDR3 spans 13 amino acids. V lost 1 base to trimming and J lost 0 bases, with 4 bases between them. This CDR3 is CSVEGGSYNEQFF. The CDR3 nucleotides are TGCAGCGTTGAAGGGGGCTCCTACAATGAGCAGTTCTTC.

The V gene is TRBV7-3, the J gene TRBJ2-3; D might be TRBD2 (5 bases). CDR1 is SGHTA and CDR2 is FQGTGA in the germline V gene. The V and J ends lost 3 bases and 4 bases respectively, with 11 bases between them. This CDR3 has 14 residues. In DNA, the CDR3 is TGTGCCAGCAGCTTTCAGGCGGGTGCAGATACGCAGTATTTT. It yields the protein CASSFQAGADTQYF. Full variable domain (remainder filled in from reference TRBV7-3 and TRBJ2-3): GAGVSQTPSNKVTEKGKYVELRCDPISGHTALYWYRQSLGQGPEFLIYFQGTGAADDSGLPNDRFFAVRPEGSVSTLKIQRTERGDSAVYLCASSFQAGADTQYFGPGTRLTVL.

J is TRBJ2-6 and V is TRBV6-1; D gene uncertain. Per the germline V gene, CDR1 is MNHNS and CDR2 is SASEGT. The CDR3 is 16 residues long. Trimming took off 3 bases at V and 0 bases at J, with 9 bases between the two ends. The CDR3 here is CASSEVDSSGANVLTF. The CDR3 DNA reads as TGTGCCAGCAGTGAGGTAGATAGCTCTGGGGCCAACGTCCTGACTTTC.

This clone is a singleton in its sample. The chain joins TRBV18 to TRBJ2-1, with TRBD2 matching over 7 bases. Trimming took 3 bases from V and 8 from J; bases not matched to a gene: 13. Germline V gives CDR1 KGHSH, CDR2 LQKENI. This CDR3 is 16 amino acids long. For the CDR3, the DNA is TGTGCCAGCTCACCTATTGGACTAGTTGGCATCGATGAGCAGTTCTTC. Protein sequence: CASSPIGLVGIDEQFF.

The V and J genes are TRBV7-9 and TRBJ1-3, with 7 nucleotides matching TRBD1. This CDR3 contains 14 residues. Germline lookup yields CDR1 SEHNR and CDR2 FQNEAQ (reference sequence). Losses at the gene ends were 5 bases for V and 0 bases for J; bases not matched to a gene: 1. The CDR3 spells CASSAGGSGNTIYF. The CDR3 region has the DNA TGTGCCAGCAGCGCAGGGGGCTCTGGAAACACCATATATTTT.

The rearrangement uses TRBV30 and TRBJ2-2; D tentatively reads TRBD1 or TRBD2 (5 bases each). CDR1 and CDR2 from the germline V gene are GTSNPN and SVGIG (reference sequence). Trimming stripped 2 bases from V and 5 bases from J, with 18 bases between. This CDR3 has 16 residues. The CDR3 nucleotides are TGTGCCTGGAGTCTCCCTGGGGGTGTAGGGACCGGGGAGCTGTTTTTT. It yields the protein CAWSLPGGVGTGELFF.

V gene TRBV27 combines with J gene TRBJ1-1; 8 nucleotides line up with TRBD1. With 6 bases clipped from V and 4 bases from J, the junction kept 7 bases outside the gene matches. This CDR3 comprises 14 residues. Germline values: CDR1 MNHEY, CDR2 SMNVEV (reference sequence). The CDR3 spells CASSRRGLVTEAFF. In DNA, the CDR3 is TGTGCCAGCAGCCGCAGGGGGCTGGTCACTGAAGCTTTCTTT.

This chain uses TRBV5-6 with TRBJ1-1; D call uncertain. CDR3 length: 14 residues. Looked up from germline, CDR1 is SGHDT and CDR2 is YYEEEE. With 9 bases removed from V and 1 base from J, the gap between germline ends came to 16 bases. CDR3 bases: TGTGCCACCGTCTCAGCACCTGGGAACACTGAAGCTTTCTTT. It codes for CATVSAPGNTEAFF. Drawing the rest from reference TRBV5-6 and TRBJ1-1, the complete variable domain is DAGVTQSPTHLIKTRGQQVTLRCSPKSGHDTVSWYQQALGQGPQFIFQYYEEEERQRGNFPDRFSGHQFPNYSSELNVNALLLGDSALYLCATVSAPGNTEAFFGQGTRLTVV.

The table lists this clone with a few counts. The CDR3 region has the DNA TGTGCCAGTAGTCCCACCACCTCCTACGAGCAGTACTTC. This codes for CASSPTTSYEQYF. V usage is TRBV19 and J usage is TRBJ2-7; no firm D call. The V gene lost 5 bases and the J gene lost 0 bases, with 8 bases spanning the gap. From germline, CDR1 is LNHDA and CDR2 SQIVND (reference sequence). This CDR3 comprises 13 residues.

The chain combines TRBV5-1 with TRBJ2-7; D is unresolved. The ends were cut back, 5 bases at V and 2 bases at J, with 11 bases in the middle. From germline, CDR1 is SGHRS and CDR2 YFSETQ. This CDR3 contains 13 residues. The CDR3 protein is CASREGTAYEQYF. In DNA, the CDR3 is TGCGCCAGCAGAGAAGGTACCGCCTACGAGCAGTACTTC.

The chain recombines TRBV27 with TRBJ2-3; 8 bases are shared with TRBD2. Germline CDR1 reads MNHEY; CDR2 reads SMNVEV (reference sequence). This CDR3 is built from 20 residues. Trimming removed 4 bases from V and 0 bases from J; junction bases left unmatched: 18. DNA of the CDR3: TGTGCCAGCAGTTCTGGGCTAGCGGGTACCTTCCCGGGAAGCACAGATACGCAGTATTTT. Translation: CASSSGLAGTFPGSTDTQYF.